The entry below gives a single T cell receptor beta chain sequence along with its context. The antigen remains undetermined. The data derive from a study of T cell responses to AZD1222 COVID-19 vaccine. General study points: Vaccination with two AZD1222 doses was followed by a rise in Spike-specific TCR breadth and depth.

The CDR3 totals 15 residues. The V segment lost 5 bases and the J segment 5 bases; nucleotides outside the gene matches: 2. Germline V gene lookup returns CDR1 SEHNR and CDR2 FQNEAQ (reference sequence). The protocol was immunoSEQ multiplex PCR, while the TCRdb copy is restricted to in-frame clones and leaves out a portion. The repertoire holds about 110,000 clones, with nearly 90% as singletons. This chain uses TRBV7-9 with TRBJ2-2; 13 positions agree with TRBD2. This specimen was peripheral blood, taken on day 0 of AZD1222 vaccination. The source is an adult in good health. CDR3 sequence reads: CASSTSGGATGELFF. CDR3 in DNA: TGTGCCAGCAGCACTAGCGGGGGGGCGACCGGGGAGCTGTTTTTT.